This TCR beta chain was observed in a study of blood T cell repertoires in COVID-19. Study information: Specimens from acute and convalescent COVID-19 originated in the United States, Italy and Spain.

Sequenced by immunoSEQ multiplex PCR; TCRdb stores in-frame clones only, minus some. The table shows about 120,000 clones, with roughly 72% occurring only once. Germline values: CDR1 SGHTA, CDR2 FQGTGA. V lost 0 bases and J 8 bases, leaving 7 bases between the germline ends. This CDR3 is built from 13 residues. The TCR originated in a man in his sixties with acute or convalescent COVID-19. Sequenced input: peripheral blood. The chain uses TRBV7-3 and TRBJ1-4; tentative D call: TRBD1 (5 bases). The DNA for the CDR3 is TGTGCCAGCAGCTTAACGTCAGGGGAAAAACTGTTTTTT. It yields the protein CASSLTSGEKLFF.